The sequence of this T cell receptor beta chain was determined in a study of blood T cells in healthy people across ages. Overall study results and limits: Estimates based on one million T cells were treated as lower bounds.

This clonotype was seen ten or more times. As yet, its antigen is unknown. The CDR3 length is 13 residues. V shed 3 bases and J shed 2 bases, with 9 bases lying between them. The germline CDR1 and CDR2 sequences are DFQATT and SNEGSKA (reference sequence). The authors ran a second PCR of about 6 to 12 cycles using a sample-barcoded 5' primer and a J-beta primer mix. Each CDR3 protein is one row after TCRdb ran MiXCR on the 5' RACE reads. Here the sample spans approximately 1,000,000 distinct CDR3 sequences, 35% to 40% being singletons. The receptor's source is a man younger than 35 in good health. The source material was blood. The rearrangement uses TRBV20-1 and TRBJ2-3; no definite D call. The CDR3 coding sequence is TGCAGTGCTAGGAACGGGTACACAGATACGCAGTATTTT. Encoded protein: CSARNGYTDTQYF.